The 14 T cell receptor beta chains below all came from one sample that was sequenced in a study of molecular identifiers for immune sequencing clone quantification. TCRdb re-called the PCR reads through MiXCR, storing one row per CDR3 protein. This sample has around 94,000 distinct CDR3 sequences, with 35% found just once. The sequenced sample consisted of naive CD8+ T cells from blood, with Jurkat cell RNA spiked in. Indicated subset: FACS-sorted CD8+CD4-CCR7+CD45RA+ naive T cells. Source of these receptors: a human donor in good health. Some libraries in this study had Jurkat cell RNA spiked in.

This chain's CDR3 is CATGLRDRFYNEQFF. The DNA of the CDR3 is TGTGCCACCGGACTCCGGGACAGGTTCTACAATGAGCAGTTCTTC. The rearrangement links TRBV24-1 to TRBJ2-1, with 8 bases lining up with TRBD1. CDR3 length: 15 amino acids. The germline V gene has CDR1 KGHDR and CDR2 SFDVKD. Losses at the gene ends were 9 bases for V and 3 bases for J; bases not matched to a gene: 9.

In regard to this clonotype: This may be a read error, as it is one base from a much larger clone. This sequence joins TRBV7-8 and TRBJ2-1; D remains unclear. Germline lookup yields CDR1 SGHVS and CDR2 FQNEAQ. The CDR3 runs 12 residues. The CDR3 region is CASSLSQIWKIF. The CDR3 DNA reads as TGTGCCAGCAGCTTATCCCAGATCTGGAAGATCTTC.

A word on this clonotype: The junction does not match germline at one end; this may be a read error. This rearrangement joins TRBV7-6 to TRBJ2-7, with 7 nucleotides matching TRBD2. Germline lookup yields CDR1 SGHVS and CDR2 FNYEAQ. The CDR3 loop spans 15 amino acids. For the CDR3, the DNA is TGTGGCAGCAGCTTAGAAGGACTAGGATCCTACGAGCAGTACTTC. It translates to CGSSLEGLGSYEQYF.

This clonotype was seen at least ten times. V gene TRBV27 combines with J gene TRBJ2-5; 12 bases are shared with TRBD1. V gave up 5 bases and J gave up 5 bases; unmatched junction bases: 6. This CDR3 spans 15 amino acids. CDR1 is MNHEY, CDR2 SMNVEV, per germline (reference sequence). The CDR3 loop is CASSPGQGAQETQYF. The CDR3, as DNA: TGTGCCAGCAGTCCGGGACAGGGGGCGCAGGAGACCCAGTACTTC.

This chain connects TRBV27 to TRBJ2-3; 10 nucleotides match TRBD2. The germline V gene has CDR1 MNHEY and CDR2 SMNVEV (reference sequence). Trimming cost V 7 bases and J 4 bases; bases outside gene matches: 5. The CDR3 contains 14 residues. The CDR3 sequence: CASTSLAGADTQYF. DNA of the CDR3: TGTGCCAGCACCTCGCTAGCGGGAGCAGATACGCAGTATTTT.

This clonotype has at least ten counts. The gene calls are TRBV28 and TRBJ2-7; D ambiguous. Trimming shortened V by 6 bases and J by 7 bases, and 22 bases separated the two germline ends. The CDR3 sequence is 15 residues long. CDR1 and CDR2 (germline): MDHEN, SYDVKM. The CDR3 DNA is TGTGCCAGCAGCCCCCGGGCCCCAGTCTTGTGGGAGCAGTACTTC. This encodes CASSPRAPVLWEQYF.

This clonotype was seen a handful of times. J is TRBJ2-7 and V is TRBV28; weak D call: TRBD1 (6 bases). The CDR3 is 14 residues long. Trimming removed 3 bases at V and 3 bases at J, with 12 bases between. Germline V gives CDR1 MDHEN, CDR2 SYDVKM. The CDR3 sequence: CASSFHRALYEQYF. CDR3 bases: TGTGCCAGCAGTTTCCACAGGGCCCTCTACGAGCAGTACTTC.

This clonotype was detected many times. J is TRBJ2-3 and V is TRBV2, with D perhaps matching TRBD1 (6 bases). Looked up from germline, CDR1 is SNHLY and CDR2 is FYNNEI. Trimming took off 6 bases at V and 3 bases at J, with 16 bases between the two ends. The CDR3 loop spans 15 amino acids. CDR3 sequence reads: CASSYGDNPTDTQYF. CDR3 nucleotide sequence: TGTGCCAGCAGCTACGGGGACAACCCAACAGATACGCAGTATTTT.

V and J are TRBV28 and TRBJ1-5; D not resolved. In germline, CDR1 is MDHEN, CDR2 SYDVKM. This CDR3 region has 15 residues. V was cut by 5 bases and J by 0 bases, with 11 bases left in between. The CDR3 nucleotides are TGTGCCAGCAGTGGACTGGGTAATAGCAATCAGCCCCAGCATTTT. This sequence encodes CASSGLGNSNQPQHF. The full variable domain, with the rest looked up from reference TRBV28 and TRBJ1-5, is DVKVTQSSRYLVKRTGEKVFLECVQDMDHENMFWYRQDPGLGLRLIYFSYDVKMKEKGDIPEGYSVSREKKERFSLILESASTNQTSMYLCASSGLGNSNQPQHFGDGTRLSIL.

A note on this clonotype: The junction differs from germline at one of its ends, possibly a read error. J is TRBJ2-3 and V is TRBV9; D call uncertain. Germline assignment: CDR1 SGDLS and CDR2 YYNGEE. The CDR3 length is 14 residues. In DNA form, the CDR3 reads TGTGCCGGCAGCGTAGGCCGCCTCACAGATACGCAGTATTTT. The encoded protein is CAGSVGRLTDTQYF.

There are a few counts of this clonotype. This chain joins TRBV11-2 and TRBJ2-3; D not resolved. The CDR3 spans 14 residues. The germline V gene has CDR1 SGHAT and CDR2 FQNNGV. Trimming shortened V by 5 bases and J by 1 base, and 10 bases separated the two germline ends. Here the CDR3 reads CASSQIVGTDTQYF. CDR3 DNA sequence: TGTGCCAGCAGCCAAATCGTGGGCACAGATACGCAGTATTTT.

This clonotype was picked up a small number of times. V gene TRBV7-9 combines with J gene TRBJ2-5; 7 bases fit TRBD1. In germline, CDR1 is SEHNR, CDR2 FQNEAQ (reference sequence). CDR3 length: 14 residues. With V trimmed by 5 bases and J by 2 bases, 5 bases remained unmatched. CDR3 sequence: CASSAWDRQETQYF. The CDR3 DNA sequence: TGTGCCAGCAGCGCATGGGACAGACAAGAGACCCAGTACTTC.

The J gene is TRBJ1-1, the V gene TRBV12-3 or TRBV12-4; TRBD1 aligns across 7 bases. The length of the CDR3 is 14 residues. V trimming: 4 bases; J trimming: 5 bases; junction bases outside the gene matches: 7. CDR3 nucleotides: TGTGCCAGCAGTTATAACAACAGGGGAACTGAAGCTTTCTTT. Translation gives CASSYNNRGTEAFF.

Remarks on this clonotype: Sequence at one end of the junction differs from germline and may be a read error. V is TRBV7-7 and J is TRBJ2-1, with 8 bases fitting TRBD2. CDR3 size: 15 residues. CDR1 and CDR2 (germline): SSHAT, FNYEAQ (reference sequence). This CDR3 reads CASSSVAGPYNEQFF. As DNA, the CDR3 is TGTGCTAGCAGCTCTGTAGCGGGACCCTACAATGAGCAGTTCTTC.